The present TCR beta chain was sequenced within a study of brain T cells in children with intractable seizures. Study-wide points: Patients' HCMV serostatus was unknown; virus specificity rests on CDR3 similarity alone. Clones missing pre-surgery may reflect undersampling of that blood sample.

This CDR3 is built from 15 residues. The V end lost 4 bases, the J end lost 0 bases, and 12 bases lay between the germline ends. Germline V CDR1 and CDR2: SGDLS, YYNGEE. Worth noting for this clone: Its antigen is currently unknown.

Surgery cases with the highest brain T cell transcript signatures were chosen for sequencing. Patients received at least one anti-epileptic drug before surgery. The assay was immunoSEQ multiplex PCR, and TCRdb's table has in-frame clones only and misses some. Here the sample spans 110,000 or so clones, around 94% being singletons. The sequences come from peripheral blood, collected at surgery. This chain connects TRBV9 to TRBJ2-3; a possible D gene is TRBD1 (6 bases). The sequence came from a boy less than two years old with hemimegalencephaly and intractable seizures. The CDR3 sequence is CASSLDSVSTDTQYF. The CDR3 coding sequence is TGTGCCAGCAGCCTGGACAGCGTTAGCACAGATACGCAGTATTTT. Combining the CDR3 with reference TRBV9 and TRBJ2-3 gives the whole variable domain DSGVTQTPKHLITATGQRVTLRCSPRSGDLSVYWYQQSLDQGLQFLIQYYNGEERAKGNILERFSAQQFPDLHSELNLSSLELGDSALYFCASSLDSVSTDTQYFGPGTRLTVL.